This T cell receptor beta chain was found in a study of cytomegalovirus exposure and HLA in healthy donors. General study findings and limits: TCR beta V- and J-gene trimming was later associated with a missense DCLRE1C variant.

As concerns this clone: Its antigen is not identified.

The PCR employed 60 Vbeta primers together with 13 Jbeta primers. Produced via immunoSEQ multiplex PCR; TCRdb's table is partial and in-frame only. The sample consists of about 160,000 clones, 75% to 80% of them appearing once. In germline, CDR1 is SGHNT, CDR2 YYREEE (reference sequence). The V and J ends lost 4 bases and 2 bases, in that order; junction bases with no gene match: 6. The CDR3 loop spans 14 amino acids. Each donor's status was that of a healthy bone marrow donor. V and J are TRBV5-4 and TRBJ2-7; 7 bases line up with TRBD1. Sequenced material: PBMCs. This TCR was recovered from a woman in her forties in good health and CMV-seronegative. CDR3 nucleotide sequence: TGTGCCAGCAGCACGGGACAGCAAACCTACGAGCAGTACTTC. Translation: CASSTGQQTYEQYF.